This section outlines one T cell receptor (beta chain) sequence together with its context. This clone's antigen is unknown. There are no base qualities to consult, and no much larger clone falls within one base. This sample is part of a study of vaccination and CD4 T cells after COVID-19 (dated by TCRdb to the early 2020s). Study-level background: The convalescent cohort included six males and four females, with two Hispanic individuals, seven Caucasians, two Asians and one multiracial person. Two doses of either the Pfizer-BioNTech BNT162b2 vaccine (n=8) or the Moderna mRNA-1273 vaccine (n=2) were administered to participants. Post-COVID blood samples were collected from convalescent patients a median of approximately 100 days after diagnosis, with a range of roughly 30 to 170 days. Post-vaccine blood samples were collected a median of about 72 days after the second vaccine dose, ranging from 14 to 241 days. The cultures were stimulated with overlapping spike peptide pools from SARS-CoV-2 and from the common cold coronaviruses HCoV-NL63, HCoV-OC43 and HCoV-229E. Control cultures used a CEFX viral epitope pool as positive control, an HIV-1 Nef peptide pool as negative control, or no peptide. The spike-specific CD4+ TCR repertoire was compared before and after mRNA vaccination in approximately ten COVID-19 convalescent patients and a few infection-naive healthy vaccine recipients. At the TCR clonotype level, an earlier paper using these donors assessed memory CD4+ T cell crossreactivity between SARS-CoV-2 and common cold coronavirus spike proteins. Overall study results and their limits: Of the vaccine-specific clones found in convalescent patients, nearly all (304 of 307) were mono-reactive for SARS-CoV-2 spike instead of being cross-reactive with common cold coronaviruses. The median count of SARS-CoV-2-reactive clonotypes went up from around 23 after infection to roughly 38 after vaccination, although the change was not significant. The number of convalescent patients in the study was relatively small, and the study did not examine early timepoints following natural infection. In convalescent patients, a median 86.3% of post-vaccine SARS-CoV-2-reactive clones were detected only after vaccination, and vaccine-specific priming was suggested by this finding.

Per the publication, the treatment or condition label means: roughly 11-day PBMC culture with coronavirus spike peptide pools or control peptides (ViraFEST assay). CD4+ T cells from unexposed donors were collected before the COVID-19 pandemic (2011-2018). To expand antigen-specific T cells with peptide pools and then pick out the expanded clonotypes through TCR sequencing, the study relied on the ViraFEST assay. Under 2.5 million PBMCs per well were cultured in IMDM with approximately 5.5% human AB serum and about 9.2 IU/ml IL-2, plus 10 ug/ml peptide pools. On days 3 and 7, half of the culture medium was replaced with fresh IL-2-containing medium. After approximately eleven days of culture, CD4+ T cells were isolated by negative selection with the EasySep CD4+ T cell isolation kit. As cell numbers permitted, CD4+ T cells from unexposed donors were tested for reactivity to SARS-CoV-2 S and N and to four common cold coronavirus spike pools. Ficoll-Paque Plus gradient centrifugation was used to isolate PBMCs from whole blood, and the isolated PBMCs were then either used fresh or cryopreserved at -140C. In general, triplicate wells were set up for every culture condition. The leukapheresis product used for the unexposed donors was purchased from a commercial source.

The CDR3 runs 14 amino acids, cysteine and phenylalanine included. The only DNA kept is the CDR3, 42 bases in frame from the first base. CDR1 MNHNS and CDR2 SASEGT are derived from the germline V gene. At the junction V is shortened by 8 bases and J by 7 bases; bases outside the gene matches: 14. Library preparation employed PCR. TCR sequencing of DNA from cultured CD4+ T cells used the Oncomine TCR Beta short-read assay at the Johns Hopkins FTIC core. The QIAamp micro DNA kit was used to extract genomic DNA from the cultured CD4+ T cells. The Oncomine TCR Beta libraries from cultured CD4+ T cells were pooled using unique dual indexes and then sequenced on an Illumina iSeq 100. In the source study's methods: Non-productive sequences were removed, and CDR3s not starting with C, not ending with F or W, or shorter than 7 amino acids were discarded. The MANAFEST web application identified antigen-specific clonotypes by comparing peptide-stimulated wells against reference wells and other culture wells. An FDR below 0.05, an odds ratio above 5, and a productive frequency above 0.1% in at least two of three replicate wells were required for clones to be considered positive. A clonotype counted as cross-reactive if it showed significant expansion both in the SARS-CoV-2 spike wells and in at least one common cold coronavirus spike condition. CDR3 homology was assessed with Levenshtein distances (stringdist) and unrooted phylogenetic trees (ape) in R version 3.6.1. TCRdb redid the processing of the public reads, applying fastp at Q25 and MiXCR, and retained in-frame beta chains. Identical CDR3 protein sequences are pooled into one entry, listed with their most common genes and DNA. The V and J calls were determined by TCRdb, not by the authors. Across this sample there are several thousand distinct CDR3 sequences, with approximately 71% seen only once. The top ten clonotypes cover 37% of the sample.

Input material: CD4+ T cells from blood, cultured in vitro. This chain joins TRBV6-1 to TRBJ2-7; 7 central nucleotides agree with TRBD2. This sequence was found in a human donor in good health. The CDR3 reads CASDLVGRGSEQYF. The nucleotide sequence reads TGTGCCAGCGACCTAGTTGGGAGGGGATCAGAGCAGTACTTC.